The 9 T cell receptor beta chains presented below share a single source sample, sequenced in a study of blood T cell repertoires in COVID-19. Produced via immunoSEQ multiplex PCR; TCRdb's table is partial and in-frame only. This sample has 140,000 or so clones, with about 90% found just once. The specimen was peripheral blood. These receptors were collected from a woman in her fifties or sixties with acute or convalescent COVID-19.

The CDR3 protein is CASIPGQGPLRGQYF. CDR3 DNA sequence: TGTGCCAGCATCCCCGGACAGGGACCCCTACGAGGGCAGTACTTC. V gene TRBV2 combines with J gene TRBJ2-7, with 8 positions matching TRBD1. Trimming cost V 7 bases and J 9 bases; bases outside gene matches: 17. The germline gives CDR1 SNHLY, CDR2 FYNNEI. The length of the CDR3 is 15 residues.

The chain employs TRBV27 and TRBJ1-1; tentatively, D is TRBD1 (6 bases). The CDR3 covers 17 residues. Germline CDR1 and CDR2: MNHEY and SMNVEV (reference sequence). Trimming took off 1 base at V and 2 bases at J, with 17 bases between the two ends. CDR3 nucleotides: TGTGCCAGCAGTTTATACCCCCCGGACAGAATTAACACTGAAGCTTTCTTT. Translated: CASSLYPPDRINTEAFF.

The chain joins TRBV7-2 to TRBJ2-3, with D uncertain. Trimming pared 9 bases from V and 3 bases from J, leaving 13 bases between. The V gene's germline CDR1 is SGHTA and CDR2 FQGNSA. CDR3 size: 13 residues. The DNA for the CDR3 is TGTGCCAGTCGGCAGGTAGTTACAGATACGCAGTATTTT. Translated, it gives CASRQVVTDTQYF.

About this clone: Other DNA sequences from this sample encode an identical CDR3 as well. J is TRBJ2-1 and V is TRBV12-3 or TRBV12-4, with D possibly matching TRBD2 (6 bases). There are 12 residues in the CDR3. Trimming took 5 bases from V and 7 from J, leaving 9 bases between them. In DNA, the CDR3 is TGTGCCAGCAGTCCGACTAGTAATGAGCAGTTCTTC. Encoded protein: CASSPTSNEQFF.

This clone was counted a single time. This rearrangement joins TRBV5-5 to TRBJ2-7; 11 nucleotides line up with TRBD2. This CDR3 is 16 amino acids long. Losses at the gene ends were 4 bases for V and 0 bases for J; bases not matched to a gene: 6. CDR1 and CDR2 (germline): SGHKS, YYEKEE (reference sequence). DNA of the CDR3: TGTGCCAGCAGCCCCCGACTAGCGGGAAGCTCCTACGAGCAGTACTTC. Translation gives CASSPRLAGSSYEQYF.

This sequence joins TRBV14 and TRBJ2-7, with a tentative D call TRBD1 (7 bases). With 5 bases removed from V and 4 bases from J, the gap between germline ends came to 15 bases. The CDR3 has 14 amino acids. Per the germline V gene, CDR1 is SGHDN and CDR2 is FVKESK. The CDR3 DNA reads as TGTGCCAGCAGCAACTTCGCAGGGGGGTACGAGCAGTACTTC. As protein: CASSNFAGGYEQYF.

The chain is built from TRBV24-1 and TRBJ1-5; 7 positions agree with TRBD1. Germline V gene sequence: CDR1 KGHDR, CDR2 SFDVKD. Trimming at V came to 6 bases and at J to 7 bases, leaving 5 bases not matched to a gene. The CDR3 spans 13 residues. The CDR3 here is CATSLGQNQPQHF. The CDR3 coding sequence is TGTGCCACCAGTTTGGGACAGAACCAGCCCCAGCATTTT.

This clone was seen only a few times. This chain joins TRBV6-1 and TRBJ1-3; 8 nucleotides align to TRBD1. Germline lookup yields CDR1 MNHNS and CDR2 SASEGT. This CDR3 is built from 14 residues. Trimming took 3 bases from V and 6 from J; bases not matched to a gene: 4. CDR3 loop: CASSEQDRENTIYF. The CDR3 DNA reads TGTGCCAGCAGTGAGCAGGACAGGGAAAACACCATATATTTT.

The chain combines TRBV5-1 with TRBJ2-5; 8 nucleotides align to TRBD2. Germline V gene sequence: CDR1 SGHRS, CDR2 YFSETQ. Germline trimming cut 4 bases from V and 1 base from J; bases unmatched to any gene: 3. The CDR3 loop spans 14 amino acids. The CDR3 nucleotides are TGCGCCAGCAGCCTACTAGCGGCCCAAGAGACCCAGTACTTC. The encoded protein is CASSLLAAQETQYF.